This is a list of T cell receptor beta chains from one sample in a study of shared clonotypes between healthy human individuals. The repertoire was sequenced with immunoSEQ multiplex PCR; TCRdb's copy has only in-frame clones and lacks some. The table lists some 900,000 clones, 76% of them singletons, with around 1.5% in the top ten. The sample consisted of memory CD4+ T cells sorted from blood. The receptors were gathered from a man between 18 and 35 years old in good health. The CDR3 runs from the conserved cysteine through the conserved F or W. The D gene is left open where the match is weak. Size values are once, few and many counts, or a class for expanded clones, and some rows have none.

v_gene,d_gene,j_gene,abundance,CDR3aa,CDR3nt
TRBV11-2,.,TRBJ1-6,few,CASSRQDSVPLHF,TGTGCCAGCAGTAGACAGGATTCCGTACCACTCCACTTT
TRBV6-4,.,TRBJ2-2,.,CASRDFNTGELFF,TGTGCCAGCCGGGACTTCAACACCGGGGAGCTGTTTTTT
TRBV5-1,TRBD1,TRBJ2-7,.,CASSLGSPGQGYEQYF,TGCGCCAGCAGCCTGGGAAGCCCCGGACAGGGCTACGAGCAGTACTTC
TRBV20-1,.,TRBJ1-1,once,CSARWITEAFF,TGCAGTGCTAGGTGGATTACTGAAGCTTTCTTT
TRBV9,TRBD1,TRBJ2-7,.,CASSRLGQASYEQYF,TGTGCCAGCAGCAGATTAGGACAGGCCTCCTACGAGCAGTACTTC
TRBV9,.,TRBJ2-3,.,CASSPRGASPINTDTQYF,TGTGCCAGCAGCCCGAGGGGAGCGTCCCCCATCAACACAGATACGCAGTATTTT
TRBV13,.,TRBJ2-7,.,CASSTQPAGYYEQYF,TGTGCCAGCAGCACGCAGCCGGCAGGCTACTACGAGCAGTACTTC
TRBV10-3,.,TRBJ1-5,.,CATQQGQPQHF,TGTGCCACCCAACAGGGTCAGCCCCAGCATTTT
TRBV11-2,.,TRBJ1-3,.,CASSFQGSSGNTIYF,TGTGCCAGCAGCTTCCAGGGGAGCTCTGGAAACACCATATATTTT
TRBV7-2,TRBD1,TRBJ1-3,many,CASSAQTGGSGNTIYF,TGTGCCAGCAGCGCACAGACAGGGGGCAGTGGAAACACCATATATTTT
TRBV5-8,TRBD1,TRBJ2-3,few,CASLPTGRADTQYF,TGTGCCAGCTTGCCGACAGGGCGAGCAGATACGCAGTATTTT
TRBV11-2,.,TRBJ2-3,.,CASSLSLPDTQYF,TGTGCCAGCAGCTTATCCTTACCAGATACGCAGTATTTT
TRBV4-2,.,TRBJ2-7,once,CASSHSISVGVSSYEQYF,TGTGCCAGCAGCCACTCTATATCCGTTGGAGTATCCTCCTACGAGCAGTACTTC
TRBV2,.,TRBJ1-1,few,CASRPAGRLNTEAFF,TGTGCCAGCAGGCCCGCCGGGAGACTGAACACTGAAGCTTTCTTT
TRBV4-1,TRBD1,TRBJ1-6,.,CASSQVRGDNSPLHF,TGCGCCAGCAGCCAAGTCAGGGGGGACAATTCACCCCTCCACTTT
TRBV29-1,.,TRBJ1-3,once,CSVVAANSGNTIYF,TGCAGCGTTGTGGCAGCAAACTCTGGAAACACCATATATTTT
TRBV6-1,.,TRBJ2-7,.,CASSEGARSLYEQYF,TGTGCCAGCAGTGAAGGGGCGCGAAGCCTCTACGAGCAGTACTTC
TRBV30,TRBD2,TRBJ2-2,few,CAWRELTERLAGDTGELFF,TGTGCCTGGAGGGAACTGACAGAACGACTAGCGGGAGACACCGGGGAGCTGTTTTTT
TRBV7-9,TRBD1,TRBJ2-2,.,CASSSPGQGLTGELFF,TGTGCCAGCAGCTCCCCGGGACAGGGCCTAACCGGGGAGCTGTTTTTT
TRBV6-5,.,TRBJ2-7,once,CASSPQTGGIGEQYF,TGTGCCAGCAGTCCCCAAACCGGAGGAATAGGCGAGCAGTACTTC
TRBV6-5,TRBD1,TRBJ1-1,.,CASRDRANTEAFF,TGTGCCAGCAGGGACAGGGCGAACACTGAAGCTTTCTTT
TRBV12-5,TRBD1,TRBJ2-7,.,CASGFTDRGRYEQYF,TGTGCTAGTGGTTTTACAGACAGGGGGCGATACGAGCAGTACTTC
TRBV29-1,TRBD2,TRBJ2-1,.,CSGRTSGSSYNEQFF,TGCAGCGGCAGGACTAGCGGGAGCTCCTACAATGAGCAGTTCTTC
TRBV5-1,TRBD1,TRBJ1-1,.,CASSLTGDPNTEAFF,TGCGCCAGCAGCTTGACAGGGGACCCGAACACTGAAGCTTTCTTT
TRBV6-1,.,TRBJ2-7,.,CASSARDGYEQYF,TGTGCCAGCAGTGCGCGGGACGGATACGAGCAGTACTTC
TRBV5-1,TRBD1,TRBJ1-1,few,CASSRDRGGGTEAFF,TGCGCCAGCAGCCGAGACAGGGGAGGAGGCACTGAAGCTTTCTTT
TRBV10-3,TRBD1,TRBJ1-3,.,CAISEPRQGQGNTIYF,TGTGCCATCAGTGAGCCCCGACAGGGGCAAGGAAACACCATATATTTT
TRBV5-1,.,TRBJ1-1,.,CASSLQTGPNTEAFF,TGCGCCAGCAGCTTGCAGACGGGACCGAACACTGAAGCTTTCTTT
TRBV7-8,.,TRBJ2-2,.,CASSPGGATGELFF,TGTGCCAGCAGCCCCGGGGGAGCCACCGGGGAGCTGTTTTTT